This TCR beta chain was recorded in a study of blood T cells in healthy people across ages. About the research overall: Capture by template switching was about one barcoded beta molecule per two T cells.

The study, taken as a whole, reports: The study found TCR beta diversity correlated strongly with naive T cell percentage. In the absence of known donor CMV status, changes in expanded clonotypes were possibly confounded.

The CDR3 runs 16 residues. Germline V gene data show CDR1 as SNHLY and CDR2 as FYNNEI. V shed 7 bases and J shed 0 bases, with 13 bases lying between them. This clonotype was counted between two and nine times. Its target is unknown. Each donor's blood draw was 7.5 to 10 milliliters of peripheral blood. A second roughly 6 to 11 cycle PCR used barcoded and J-beta primers. TCRdb reprocessed the 5' RACE reads via MiXCR and lists one record per CDR3 protein. The sample has around 1.7 million distinct CDR3 sequences; approximately 30% are singletons. The gene calls are TRBV2 and TRBJ2-6, with a possible D match to TRBD1 (5 bases). This sequence was found in a woman aged 30 to 39 in good health. Sequences were obtained from blood. The CDR3 spells CASIIGHHSGANVLTF. The CDR3 DNA sequence: TGTGCCAGCATAATAGGACACCACTCTGGGGCCAACGTCCTGACTTTC.